This TCR beta chain was identified in a study of beta chain features in type 1 diabetes. Study background: The examined sorted cells totaled about 98 million across samples. Notes on the study in general: Among type 1 diabetes patients, VDJ junctions had fewer insertions and more deletions. Healthy donors had naive, central memory and Treg TCRB repertoires that appeared less similar than those seen among patients.

This clone appeared a few times. Antigen specificity is unknown. Distinct nucleotide sequences in the sample also encode this CDR3. The authors reverse transcribed all of the isolated RNA, so sequencing captured expressed TCRB transcripts. About 3.7 million reads per sample were averaged for naive, central memory and regulatory samples. Data came from immunoSEQ multiplex PCR; TCRdb stores just in-frame clones and leaves some out. The sample has fewer than 550,000 clones, approximately 10% seen once. V lost 1 base, J lost 4 bases, and 4 bases lay in between. Germline V gene lookup returns CDR1 DFQATT and CDR2 SNEGSKA (reference sequence). CDR3 length: 11 residues.

The receptor was derived from a woman aged 18-29 years in good health. Sequenced material: naive CD4+ T cells from blood. This sequence joins TRBV20-1 and TRBJ1-2; D not resolved. CDR3 region: CSARVGYGYTF. Written as DNA, the CDR3 is TGCAGTGCTAGAGTCGGCTATGGCTACACCTTC.